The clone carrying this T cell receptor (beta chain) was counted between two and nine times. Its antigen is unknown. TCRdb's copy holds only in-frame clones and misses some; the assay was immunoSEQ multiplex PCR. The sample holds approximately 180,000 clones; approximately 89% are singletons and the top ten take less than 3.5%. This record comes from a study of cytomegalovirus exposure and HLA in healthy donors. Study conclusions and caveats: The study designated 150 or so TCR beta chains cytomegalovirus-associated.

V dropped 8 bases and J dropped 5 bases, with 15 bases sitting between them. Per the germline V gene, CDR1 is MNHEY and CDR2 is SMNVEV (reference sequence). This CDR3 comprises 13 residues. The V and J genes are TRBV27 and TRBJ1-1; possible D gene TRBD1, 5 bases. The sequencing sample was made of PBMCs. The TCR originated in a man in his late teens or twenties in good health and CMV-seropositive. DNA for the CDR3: TGTGCCAGCGGGAATTTCGGGGGGACTGAAGCTTTCTTT. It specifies CASGNFGGTEAFF.